This T cell receptor (beta chain) was documented in a study of T cell repertoires in cytomegalovirus infection. For the study at large: Epitope selection comprised recently identified HLA-C-restricted CMV epitopes and well-studied HLA-B-restricted CMV epitopes.

Note on this clonotype: Antigen specificity is unknown.

V was trimmed by 1 base and J by 2 bases, leaving 11 bases between them. The V gene's germline CDR1 is SGHKS and CDR2 YYEKEE (reference sequence). The CDR3 sequence is 15 residues long. MiXCR, run by TCRdb on the reads, gives a single entry per CDR3 protein. Counted here are roughly 860,000 distinct CDR3 sequences, about 31% occurring once; the ten biggest clones make up around 11%. Sample: cultured CD8+ T cells from PBMCs, taken from culture after CMV antigen stimulation. The receptor's source is a human donor in good health (CMV status not recorded). Some clones in this sample may be carry-over from other donors' samples. This rearrangement joins TRBV5-5 to TRBJ2-3; possible D gene TRBD2, 5 bases. Here the CDR3 reads CASSLTGVDTDTQYF. Here the CDR3 DNA reads TGTGCCAGCAGCTTGACCGGGGTTGACACAGATACGCAGTATTTT.